The present T cell receptor beta chain was sequenced within a study of T cells expressing NK-cell markers. Overall study results and limits: In four donors, dominant clonotypes made up about 28.3-65% of CD3+CD56-NKG2C+ cells.

The CDR3 extends over 13 amino acids. For this clonotype: Its cognate antigen is unknown.

Reanalyzing the 5' RACE reads, TCRdb keeps one entry per CDR3 protein, without DNA. Its clone listing holds fewer than 40,000 distinct CDR3 sequences. The sequenced material came from blood T cells: a sorted CD56 or NKG2C T cell subset, CD4+ or CD8+ T cells, or bulk PBMC T cells (not recorded which). The receptor comes from a woman aged 18 to 75 in good health. The chain couples TRBV12-3 or TRBV12-4 to TRBJ2-1; TCRdb reports TRBD1, a call that lacks DNA to check it against. The CDR3 is CASSTGPWDEQFF.